Included here is one T cell receptor beta chain sequence, with context. No antigen is known for it. This record comes from a study of OX40 agonist ivuxolimab in advanced cancers. Study-level background: Each dose-escalation patient presented with hepatocellular carcinoma, melanoma, renal cell or head and neck cancer. Overall study findings and caveats: In the expanded peripheral T cells, antigen specificity was never determined. CD4+ and CD8+ blood T cells expanded clonally by week 6 at 0.1 to 3.0 mg/kg.

Assay used: immunoSEQ multiplex PCR; TCRdb lists only in-frame clones, some missing. Of 20,000 to 25,000 clones listed, around 76% are singletons. Germline lookup yields CDR1 SGHVS and CDR2 FQNEAQ. With 1 base removed from V and 4 bases from J, the gap between germline ends came to 9 bases. This CDR3 has 14 residues. The V and J genes are TRBV7-8 and TRBJ2-3, with no clear D. The sequencing here drew on CD4+ or CD8+ T cells sorted from blood, taken in a trial of the OX40 agonist ivuxolimab. This TCR was recovered from an adult with an advanced solid tumor such as melanoma, head and neck, liver or kidney cancer. The CDR3 bases are TGTGCCAGCAGCTTAGGGCTAGGACCAGATACGCAGTATTTT. This sequence encodes CASSLGLGPDTQYF.